This TCR beta chain comes out of a study of early T cells in non-severe SARS-CoV-2 infection. Across the study: Chains stayed unpaired after sequencing of bulk RNA from unsorted whole blood. The study's findings and limits: Anti-spike CD8 specificities were favored by VDJdb matching, whose results missed private and CD4 specificities.

The germline gives CDR1 MNHEY, CDR2 SVGAGI. V lost 5 bases, J lost 7 bases, and 24 bases lay in between. The CDR3 has 17 amino acids. TCRdb re-called the 5' RACE reads with MiXCR, one entry per CDR3 protein. The top ten clones hold around 6.3% of a sample with roughly 40,000 distinct CDR3 sequences, 5.5% to 7.5% of them seen once. About this clonotype: Its antigen remains unknown.

Sequenced: whole blood. The source of this sequence is an adult who was a healthcare worker with PCR-confirmed SARS-CoV-2 infection or an uninfected control (not recorded which). The chain employs TRBV6-5 and TRBJ1-5, with unresolved D. CDR3 region: CASSPFIGAASTQPQHF. In DNA form, the CDR3 reads TGTGCCAGCAGTCCCTTTATTGGCGCGGCATCAACCCAGCCCCAGCATTTT.